One sample yielded the 27 T cell receptor beta chains listed below, sequenced in a study of identical twins. TCRdb re-analysed the 5' RACE reads in MiXCR, keeping a single row per CDR3 protein. This table has approximately 630,000 distinct CDR3 sequences, 7% to 7.5% appearing once. These data were also reused for a study on yellow fever vaccine responses in identical twins.

Sequencing used PBMCs. The receptors here all came from a young woman in good health.

In this sample, this clonotype turned up a few times. The V and J genes are TRBV7-8 and TRBJ2-1; D gene unclear. This CDR3 has 13 residues. Germline-derived CDR1 and CDR2 are SGHVS and FQNEAQ. Trimming took 5 bases from V and 8 from J, leaving 13 bases between them. CDR3 loop: CASSPYGRDEQFF. DNA of the CDR3: TGTGCCAGCAGCCCCTATGGAAGGGATGAGCAGTTCTTC.

The chain has TRBV7-8 and TRBJ2-1; 7 bases agree with TRBD2. The CDR3 totals 16 residues. Trimming at V came to 5 bases and at J to 4 bases, leaving 11 bases not matched to a gene. CDR1 is SGHVS and CDR2 is FQNEAQ in the germline V gene. CDR3 sequence: CASSGPGLAAYNEQFF. CDR3 in DNA: TGTGCCAGCAGCGGCCCGGGGCTAGCGGCTTACAATGAGCAGTTCTTC.

CDR3 in DNA: TGTGCCAGCAGTAGCGGGTCTAGCTCCTACGAGCAGTACTTC. Translating gives CASSSGSSSYEQYF. This sequence joins TRBV12-3 or TRBV12-4 and TRBJ2-7, with D possibly TRBD2 on 6 matching bases. The germline V and J ends were trimmed by 5 bases and 0 bases, with 11 bases remaining between them. There are 14 residues in the CDR3.

This clonotype appeared a few times. The chain carries TRBV27 and TRBJ2-1; D unclear. The V end was cut by 0 bases, the J end by 10 bases, with 10 bases between. CDR3 length equals 13 residues. The germline gives CDR1 MNHEY, CDR2 SMNVEV (reference sequence). CDR3 nucleotide sequence: TGTGCCAGCAGTTTATCCCCAGACTGGGAGCAGTTCTTC. Its protein is CASSLSPDWEQFF.

This clonotype was observed a handful of times. V and J are TRBV7-3 and TRBJ1-1; perhaps TRBD1 as D (5 bases). Germline V gene data show CDR1 as SGHTA and CDR2 as FQGTGA. CDR3 size: 14 residues. V was clipped by 5 bases and J by 4 bases, with 14 bases between them. CDR3 sequence reads: CASSADSTLTEAFF. The CDR3 region has the DNA TGTGCCAGCAGCGCAGACAGCACCCTCACTGAAGCTTTCTTT.

This clonotype was seen repeatedly, ten times or more. The rearrangement joins TRBV18 to TRBJ2-7; D is perhaps TRBD1 or TRBD2 (5 bases each). From germline, CDR1 is KGHSH and CDR2 LQKENI. This CDR3 comprises 16 residues. Trimming took off 3 bases at V and 0 bases at J, with 15 bases between the two ends. The CDR3 protein is CASSPLAGTSSYEQYF. CDR3 sequence (DNA): TGTGCCAGCTCACCTTTGGCAGGGACGAGCTCCTACGAGCAGTACTTC.

The rearrangement joins TRBV7-2 to TRBJ1-2; D unresolved. Deletions cut 0 bases from V and 4 bases from J, with 9 bases between. The germline V gene encodes CDR1 SGHTA and CDR2 FQGNSA. The CDR3 length is 14 residues. CDR3 in amino acids: CASSLAGRGYGYTF. As DNA, the CDR3 is TGTGCCAGCAGCTTAGCGGGTAGAGGCTATGGCTACACCTTC.

This sequence joins TRBV3-1 and TRBJ2-7, with 11 bases that match TRBD1. The trim removed 4 bases at V and 4 bases at J, leaving 3 bases unmatched. This CDR3 is 14 amino acids long. Per the germline V gene, CDR1 is LGHDT and CDR2 is YNNKEL (reference sequence). CDR3 nucleotides: TGTGCCAGCAGCCCGGGACAGGGGGTGTACGAGCAGTACTTC. Translation gives CASSPGQGVYEQYF.

The sample holds a few counts of this clonotype. This chain connects TRBV5-1 to TRBJ2-5; no firm D call. V lost 0 bases and J lost 0, with 9 bases in between. CDR3 length: 15 residues. In germline, CDR1 is SGHRS, CDR2 YFSETQ. CDR3 nucleotides: TGCGCCAGCAGCTTGGGGCACCAGTACCAAGAGACCCAGTACTTC. This sequence encodes CASSLGHQYQETQYF.

This clonotype was seen many times. The J gene is TRBJ2-7, the V gene TRBV3-1; 9 nucleotides line up with TRBD1. Germline V CDR1 and CDR2: LGHDT, YNNKEL (reference sequence). V dropped 4 bases and J dropped 4; count of bases not matched to a gene: 5. The CDR3 consists of 14 residues. CDR3 sequence: CASSPRDREYEQYF. The CDR3 DNA follows: TGTGCCAGCAGCCCTCGGGACAGGGAGTACGAGCAGTACTTC.

The chain recombines TRBV27 with TRBJ2-2; TRBD2 matches at 9 bases. The CDR3 has 17 amino acids. Germline CDR1 reads MNHEY; CDR2 reads SMNVEV (reference sequence). The trim removed 0 bases at V and 5 bases at J, leaving 7 bases unmatched. This CDR3 reads CASSLSSGGGATGELFF. In nucleotides, the CDR3 is TGTGCCAGCAGTTTATCCTCTGGCGGGGGGGCGACCGGGGAGCTGTTTTTT.

The chain employs TRBV3-1 and TRBJ1-6; possibly TRBD1 for D (5 bases). Germline V gives CDR1 LGHDT, CDR2 YNNKEL (reference sequence). CDR3 size: 16 residues. The V gene lost 3 bases and the J gene lost 7 bases, with 16 bases spanning the gap. CDR3 sequence (DNA): TGTGCCAGCAGCCACGGGACCGACGATGAAAATTCACCCCTCCACTTT. Translation: CASSHGTDDENSPLHF. Variable domain in full (rest from reference TRBV3-1 and TRBJ1-6): DTAVSQTPKYLVTQMGNDKSIKCEQNLGHDTMYWYKQDSKKFLKIMFSYNNKELIINETVPNRFSPKSPDKAHLNLHINSLELGDSAVYFCASSHGTDDENSPLHFGNGTRLTVT.

This sequence joins TRBV20-1 and TRBJ2-3; 7 nucleotides match TRBD2. The CDR3 has 18 residues. The germline CDR1 and CDR2 sequences are DFQATT and SNEGSKA (reference sequence). Trimming took 1 base from V and 5 from J; bases not matched to a gene: 18. CDR3 region: CSARVARGGQGKGDTQYF. CDR3 nucleotide sequence: TGCAGTGCTAGAGTGGCCCGGGGAGGGCAAGGAAAGGGAGATACGCAGTATTTT.

The chain uses TRBV29-1 and TRBJ2-1; TRBD2 agrees at 14 bases. The CDR3 loop spans 15 amino acids. Germline CDR1 SQVTM, CDR2 ANQGSEA. Trimming cost V 5 bases and J 4 bases; bases outside gene matches: 4. The CDR3 DNA reads as TGCAGCGTTTGGACTAGCGGGGGGCCGTACAATGAGCAGTTCTTC. It translates to CSVWTSGGPYNEQFF.

This clonotype has just a few counts. The chain is built from TRBV10-3 and TRBJ2-5; 7 nucleotides agree with TRBD1. Per the germline V gene, CDR1 is ENHRY and CDR2 is SYGVKD. This CDR3 has 17 residues. J gave up 9 bases and V 1 base, and 17 bases lay outside the gene matches. The CDR3 DNA reads as TGTGCCATCAGTGAGTGGACAGGCCCTTCCCGACCGAGTGCCCAGTACTTC. Translation gives CAISEWTGPSRPSAQYF.

This clonotype was seen many times. CDR3 in DNA: TGTGCCAGCAGCAAAGCTGCAGGGGGCAACCAAGAGACCCAGTACTTC. Translated: CASSKAAGGNQETQYF. This chain joins TRBV21-1 and TRBJ2-5; the table assigns TRBD1, which was not confirmed against the DNA. TRBV21-1 is annotated as a pseudogene. The CDR3 covers 16 residues.

In this sample, this clonotype turned up a few times. This chain links TRBV5-1 with TRBJ2-5, with D tentatively TRBD1 (5 bases). The CDR3 extends over 16 amino acids. The germline V and J ends were trimmed by 4 bases and 4 bases, with 20 bases remaining between them. The V gene's germline CDR1 is SGHRS and CDR2 YFSETQ. For the CDR3, the DNA is TGCGCCAGCAGCGAAGTTGGGGCAGTTCTATCAGAGACCCAGTACTTC. Its protein is CASSEVGAVLSETQYF.

V gene TRBV24-1 combines with J gene TRBJ1-2, with 9 bases that match TRBD1. J was trimmed by 2 bases and V by 5 bases; bases with no gene match: 2. This CDR3 has 14 amino acids. The germline V gene has CDR1 KGHDR and CDR2 SFDVKD. In DNA, the CDR3 is TGTGCCACCAGTGCGGGACAGGGAAACTATGGCTACACCTTC. Protein sequence: CATSAGQGNYGYTF.

This clonotype was seen many times. The chain employs TRBV24-1 and TRBJ2-1, with 9 nucleotides matching TRBD2. This CDR3 spans 15 amino acids. The V gene end was trimmed by 2 bases and the J gene end by 3 bases; junction bases not matched to a gene: 1. Germline V gene data show CDR1 as KGHDR and CDR2 as SFDVKD. The CDR3, as DNA: TGTGCCACCAGTGATTCTAGCGGGGTCTACAATGAGCAGTTCTTC. This translates into CATSDSSGVYNEQFF.

The rearrangement links TRBV5-1 to TRBJ2-2; 7 bases match TRBD1. There are 16 residues in the CDR3. The V segment lost 4 bases and the J segment 2 bases; nucleotides outside the gene matches: 8. Germline values: CDR1 SGHRS, CDR2 YFSETQ. This CDR3 is CASSQNTGVNTGELFF. The CDR3 DNA reads as TGCGCCAGCAGCCAAAACACAGGGGTCAACACCGGGGAGCTGTTTTTT.

The rearrangement joins TRBV12-3 or TRBV12-4 to TRBJ2-1; 11 nucleotides align to TRBD1. V shed 5 bases and J 3 bases; nucleotides not matched to a gene: 3. There are 15 residues in the CDR3. CDR3 amino acids: CASSKDRGLYNEQFF. CDR3 DNA sequence: TGTGCCAGCAGTAAGGACAGGGGGCTCTACAATGAGCAGTTCTTC.

The chain joins TRBV29-1 to TRBJ2-5; tentative D call: TRBD1 (6 bases). Trimming shortened V by 2 bases and J by 2 bases, and 12 bases separated the two germline ends. The CDR3 consists of 14 residues. Germline CDR1 SQVTM, CDR2 ANQGSEA. The CDR3: CSVESRTAQETQYF. The CDR3 coding sequence is TGCAGCGTTGAATCCCGGACAGCACAAGAGACCCAGTACTTC.

This clonotype showed up just a few times. The genes are TRBV20-1 and TRBJ2-1; D unclear. The CDR3 loop spans 12 amino acids. Germline CDR1 DFQATT, CDR2 SNEGSKA (reference sequence). Trimming took off 4 bases at V and 4 bases at J, with 8 bases between the two ends. CDR3 sequence (DNA): TGCAGTGCTACGATGGGATACAATGAGCAGTTCTTC. Translating it yields CSATMGYNEQFF.

In its sample, this clonotype was seen many times. The rearrangement joins TRBV12-3 or TRBV12-4 to TRBJ2-2, with D hard to call. This CDR3 is 13 amino acids long. V lost 6 bases and J 5 bases, leaving 10 bases between the germline ends. CDR3 region: CASSFLGTGELFF. The CDR3 coding sequence is TGTGCCAGCAGCTTCCTGGGGACCGGGGAGCTGTTTTTT.

Points on this clonotype: Since a much larger clone is just one base distant, this may be a read error. This sequence joins TRBV4-1 and TRBJ2-3; D might be TRBD1 or TRBD2, each matching 5 bases. V was pared by 5 bases and J by 5 bases, with 14 bases between. The germline gives CDR1 MGHRA, CDR2 YSYEKL. This CDR3 is built from 14 residues. DNA of the CDR3: TGCGCCAGCAGCAGGGACCATGTTGAAGATACGCAGTATTTT. Its protein is CASSRDHVEDTQYF.

The chain combines TRBV6-2 or TRBV6-3 with TRBJ2-4, with 13 bases identical to TRBD2. Trimming removed 7 bases from V and 0 bases from J; junction bases left unmatched: 15. The CDR3 loop spans 20 amino acids. In germline, CDR1 is MNHEY, CDR2 SVGEGT. The CDR3 spells CASTESTSGGAKLAKNIQYF. The CDR3 DNA reads as TGTGCCAGCACCGAGTCTACTAGCGGGGGGGCAAAATTAGCCAAAAACATTCAGTACTTC.

The chain joins TRBV7-8 to TRBJ2-5; the D is unclear. Trimming shortened V by 4 bases and J by 4 bases, and 22 bases separated the two germline ends. The germline CDR1 and CDR2 sequences are SGHVS and FQNEAQ. The CDR3 loop spans 17 amino acids. The CDR3 loop reads CASSSRIGVGRGETQYF. The CDR3 DNA follows: TGTGCCAGCAGCTCTAGGATCGGTGTGGGTAGAGGAGAGACCCAGTACTTC.